This TCR beta chain was captured by sequencing in a study of shared clonotypes between healthy human individuals. A note on this clone: The antigen remains unidentified.

In the naive CD8 group, cells lacked CD45RO and were positively selected for CCR7, so terminally differentiated effector memory CD45RA+ cells were left out. The data were produced by immunoSEQ multiplex PCR, yet TCRdb's version contains in-frame clones alone and is incomplete. The sample has fewer than 1 million clones, roughly 96% seen once. Trimming removed 3 bases from V and 2 bases from J; junction bases left unmatched: 8. CDR3 length equals 17 residues. Looked up from germline, CDR1 is SGHAT and CDR2 is FQNNGV. Study-wide results and caveats: Sequencing depth was expected to affect clonotype sharing among donors.

The receptor was derived from a man aged 25 to 40 in good health. The sequenced material came from naive CD8+ T cells sorted from blood. The chain combines TRBV11-2 with TRBJ2-1; TRBD2 matches at 9 bases. As DNA, the CDR3 is TGTGCCAGCAGCTTCTCCACTCTAGCGGGAACCTACAATGAGCAGTTCTTC. It specifies CASSFSTLAGTYNEQFF. The variable domain in full, with the rest retrieved from reference TRBV11-2 and TRBJ2-1, is EAGVAQSPRYKIIEKRQSVAFWCNPISGHATLYWYQQILGQGPKLLIQFQNNGVVDDSQLPKDRFSAERLKGVDSTLKIQPAKLEDSAVYLCASSFSTLAGTYNEQFFGPGTRLTVL.